The 5 T cell receptor beta chains reported below all come from one sample, sequenced in a study of blood T cell repertoires in COVID-19. Using immunoSEQ multiplex PCR, the repertoire was profiled, and TCRdb retains in-frame clones only, with some absent. The table shows over 60,000 clones, with roughly nine tenths occurring only once. The specimen sequenced was peripheral blood. The receptors here all came from a woman aged 60-75 years with acute or convalescent COVID-19.

The rearrangement uses TRBV5-4 and TRBJ1-3; 8 bases are shared with TRBD1. CDR1 and CDR2 from the germline V gene are SGHNT and YYREEE (reference sequence). V gave up 4 bases and J gave up 3 bases; unmatched junction bases: 9. The CDR3 has 16 amino acids. In DNA form, the CDR3 reads TGTGCCAGCAGCCCGGAGGGGGACAGGCTTGGAAACACCATATATTTT. It specifies CASSPEGDRLGNTIYF. Drawing the rest from reference TRBV5-4 and TRBJ1-3, the complete variable domain is ETGVTQSPTHLIKTRGQQVTLRCSSQSGHNTVSWYQQALGQGPQFIFQYYREEENGRGNFPPRFSGLQFPNYSSELNVNALELDDSALYLCASSPEGDRLGNTIYFGEGSWLTVV.

CDR3 sequence reads: CASSPRDRGSSHYEQYF. CDR3 bases: TGTGCCAGCAGCCCTAGGGACAGGGGCTCTTCCCATTACGAGCAGTACTTC. The chain links TRBV7-8 to TRBJ2-7, with 10 positions matching TRBD1. Germline values: CDR1 SGHVS, CDR2 FQNEAQ. CDR3 length equals 17 residues. V was clipped by 5 bases and J by 4 bases; unmatched bases: 14.

The chain is built from TRBV15 and TRBJ2-1, with TRBD1 matching 8 bases. The CDR3 is made up of 14 amino acids. J was trimmed by 6 bases and V by 3 bases; bases with no gene match: 4. Germline V gene data show CDR1 as LNHNV and CDR2 as YYDKDF (reference sequence). CDR3 nucleotide sequence: TGTGCCACCAGCAGTGACAGGGGTGGCAATGAGCAGTTCTTC. Its protein product is CATSSDRGGNEQFF.

The V gene is TRBV10-3, the J gene TRBJ1-1, with D possibly TRBD1 on 6 matching bases. Trimming pared 6 bases from V and 3 bases from J, leaving 17 bases between. The CDR3 contains 15 residues. Germline CDR1 is ENHRY and CDR2 is SYGVKD. Written as DNA, the CDR3 is TGTGCCATCAGCGCACAGGGTTCAGGTCACACTGAAGCTTTCTTT. Its translation is CAISAQGSGHTEAFF.

The rearrangement joins TRBV2 to TRBJ1-1; D is perhaps TRBD1 (6 bases). Trimming took 2 bases from V and 1 from J, leaving 11 bases between them. Per germline, CDR1 SNHLY and CDR2 FYNNEI. The CDR3 consists of 15 residues. The CDR3 sequence is CASSEFRGPNTEAFF. Here the CDR3 DNA reads TGTGCCAGCAGTGAATTCAGGGGACCGAACACTGAAGCTTTCTTT.